Following are 27 T cell receptor beta chains from one sample sequenced in a study of blood T cell repertoires in COVID-19. Here immunoSEQ multiplex PCR was the method, and the copy in TCRdb shows in-frame clones only, minus some. The sample consists of some 190,000 clones, around 80% of them appearing once. The sequenced sample was peripheral blood. The receptor source for this set is a woman older than 75 with COVID-19, enrolled during active disease.

This chain connects TRBV2 to TRBJ2-3; 10 bases agree with TRBD2. CDR3 length: 17 residues. Germline CDR1 and CDR2: SNHLY and FYNNEI. Trimming at V came to 7 bases and at J to 0 bases, leaving 10 bases not matched to a gene. DNA for the CDR3: TGTGCCAGCAAAAAGGGACTAGCGACCCTCAGCACAGATACGCAGTATTTT. This translates into CASKKGLATLSTDTQYF.

CDR3 in amino acids: CASRTGQSGNTIYF. Here the CDR3 DNA reads TGTGCCAGCCGAACAGGGCAATCTGGAAACACCATATATTTT. This chain links TRBV6-5 with TRBJ1-3; a possible D gene is TRBD1 (6 bases). This CDR3 spans 14 amino acids. Between the trimmed V and J ends, which lost 8 bases and 1 base, there was a span of 12 bases. CDR1 is MNHEY, CDR2 SVGAGI, per germline.

The V gene is TRBV19, the J gene TRBJ2-1; perhaps TRBD1 as D (6 bases). The length of the CDR3 is 15 residues. The V end was cut by 6 bases, the J end by 2 bases, with 14 bases between. The germline gives CDR1 LNHDA, CDR2 SQIVND (reference sequence). CDR3 sequence (DNA): TGTGCCAGTAGGACACCAGGGGACACCTACAATGAGCAGTTCTTC. Translation gives CASRTPGDTYNEQFF.

This chain joins TRBV9 and TRBJ2-7; TRBD1 is a possible D gene (5 bases). V was clipped by 0 bases and J by 7 bases, with 17 bases between them. Germline assignment: CDR1 SGDLS and CDR2 YYNGEE. The CDR3 consists of 15 residues. DNA for the CDR3: TGTGCCAGCAGCGTAGTGACAGCCCTCCTACGGGAGCAGTACTTC. This codes for CASSVVTALLREQYF.

The J gene is TRBJ1-1, the V gene TRBV5-6; possibly TRBD1 for D (5 bases). The CDR3 has 12 amino acids. In germline, CDR1 is SGHDT, CDR2 YYEEEE. The V and J ends lost 3 bases and 7 bases respectively, with 10 bases between them. CDR3 DNA: TGTGCCAGCAGCTCCGCGGGGCTTGAAGCTTTCTTT. This gives the protein CASSSAGLEAFF.

The chain joins TRBV3-1 (or the pseudogene TRBV3-2) to TRBJ1-1; D gene uncertain. The CDR3 length is 16 residues. Germline-derived CDR1 and CDR2 are LGHDT and YNNKEL (reference sequence). Trimming took 1 base from V and 1 from J, leaving 13 bases between them. The CDR3 sequence: CASSQVPQASNTEAFF. The CDR3 region has the DNA TGTGCCAGCAGCCAAGTCCCCCAGGCGTCGAACACTGAAGCTTTCTTT.

Of note for this clone: The same CDR3 also results from other DNA sequences found in this sample. The CDR3 here is CASSLGRDYGYTF. The CDR3 DNA sequence: TGCGCCAGCAGCTTGGGCAGGGACTATGGCTACACCTTC. The gene calls are TRBV5-1 and TRBJ1-2; a possible D gene is TRBD1 (5 bases). V was shortened by 0 bases and J by 3 bases, with 6 bases between the two germline ends. In germline, CDR1 is SGHRS, CDR2 YFSETQ. CDR3 length: 13 amino acids.

The rearrangement joins TRBV2 to TRBJ2-7; no clear D gene. The CDR3 runs 11 residues. V dropped 4 bases and J dropped 3 bases, with 4 bases sitting between them. Germline CDR1 SNHLY, CDR2 FYNNEI. CDR3 protein: CASSVLYEQYF. The CDR3 DNA reads TGTGCCAGCAGTGTCCTCTACGAGCAGTACTTC.

Within the sample, this clone is medium-sized. This chain connects TRBV7-8 to TRBJ1-1; the D gene is possibly TRBD1 (5 bases). Germline V gene lookup returns CDR1 SGHVS and CDR2 FQNEAQ. CDR3 length: 13 amino acids. V dropped 5 bases and J dropped 10 bases, with 17 bases sitting between them. The chain's CDR3 is CASSQGAGWVAFF. CDR3 coding DNA: TGTGCCAGCAGCCAAGGGGCAGGGTGGGTAGCTTTCTTT.

This rearrangement joins TRBV6-1 to TRBJ2-7, with D unclear. The V and J ends lost 2 bases and 2 bases respectively, with 7 bases between them. This CDR3 contains 13 residues. Germline lookup yields CDR1 MNHNS and CDR2 SASEGT. CDR3 in amino acids: CASSEHRAYEQYF. CDR3 DNA sequence: TGTGCCAGCAGTGAACACCGGGCCTACGAGCAGTACTTC.

The V gene is TRBV6-5, the J gene TRBJ2-2; the D gene is possibly TRBD1 (6 bases). This CDR3 region has 14 residues. Germline V gene lookup returns CDR1 MNHEY and CDR2 SVGAGI. V lost 4 bases, J lost 2 bases, and 8 bases lay in between. The CDR3 bases are TGTGCCAGCAGTTTCAGGGGAAACACCGGGGAGCTGTTTTTT. It specifies CASSFRGNTGELFF.

This chain connects TRBV11-1 to TRBJ2-1; no firm D call. The V end lost 4 bases, the J end lost 3 bases, and 7 bases lay between the germline ends. The CDR3 length is 13 residues. Germline V gene sequence: CDR1 SGHAT, CDR2 FQDESV (reference sequence). CDR3: CASSSPNYNEQFF. In DNA, the CDR3 is TGTGCCAGCAGCTCCCCTAACTACAATGAGCAGTTCTTC.

The rearrangement uses TRBV24-1 and TRBJ2-3, with no clear D. The CDR3 is 13 residues long. Looked up from germline, CDR1 is KGHDR and CDR2 is SFDVKD. V was pared by 9 bases and J by 1 base, with 10 bases between. CDR3 sequence (DNA): TGTGCCACCTCTAGGAAGGGCACAGATACGCAGTATTTT. This gives the protein CATSRKGTDTQYF.

This clone was picked up one time. The chain joins TRBV5-6 to TRBJ2-2, with D hard to call. CDR3 length: 12 amino acids. In germline, CDR1 is SGHDT, CDR2 YYEEEE. V shed 0 bases and J shed 7 bases, with 4 bases lying between them. CDR3 sequence: CASSLGRGELFF. The DNA for the CDR3 is TGTGCCAGCAGCTTGGGTCGCGGGGAGCTGTTTTTT.

The rearrangement joins TRBV19 to TRBJ1-4; no definite D call. The CDR3 has 13 amino acids. Trimming left V 0 bases short and J 13 bases short, with 12 bases between. Per germline, CDR1 LNHDA and CDR2 SQIVND (reference sequence). CDR3 amino acids: CASSIDRAAGLFF. The CDR3 region has the DNA TGTGCCAGTAGTATAGATCGGGCCGCGGGACTGTTTTTT.

The gene calls are TRBV18 and TRBJ1-5, with D possibly being TRBD1 (6 bases). Trimming shortened V by 3 bases and J by 3 bases, and 9 bases separated the two germline ends. CDR3 length equals 14 residues. CDR1 and CDR2 (germline): KGHSH, LQKENI. The CDR3, as DNA: TGTGCCAGCTCACCGAACAGGGACAATCAGCCCCAGCATTTT. This encodes CASSPNRDNQPQHF.

The V call is TRBV9, the J call TRBJ1-3; the D is unclear. CDR1 is SGDLS, CDR2 YYNGEE, per germline. V was pared by 0 bases and J by 0 bases, with 10 bases between. The length of the CDR3 is 16 residues. CDR3 loop: CASSVENSHSGNTIYF. The CDR3 DNA reads as TGTGCCAGCAGCGTAGAAAACAGCCACTCTGGAAACACCATATATTTT.

This clone occurred a few times. The V gene is TRBV5-4, the J gene TRBJ1-1; D not resolved. The CDR3 has 15 residues. CDR1 SGHNT and CDR2 YYREEE come from the germline V gene (reference sequence). Between the trimmed V and J ends, which lost 4 bases and 4 bases, there was a span of 17 bases. Written as DNA, the CDR3 is TGTGCCAGCAGCCAAATTCCCGAGAGGCCCACTGAAGCTTTCTTT. Translating it yields CASSQIPERPTEAFF.

This clone was detected only once. The chain recombines TRBV7-2 with TRBJ2-3; TRBD2 matches 16 bases. J was trimmed by 2 bases and V by 4 bases; bases with no gene match: 3. CDR1 and CDR2 (germline): SGHTA, FQGNSA. The CDR3 is 17 residues long. The CDR3 sequence: CASSYGTSGGDTDTQYF. DNA of the CDR3: TGTGCCAGCAGCTACGGGACTAGCGGGGGGGACACAGATACGCAGTATTTT.

The chain links TRBV6-4 to TRBJ1-4; TRBD1 aligns across 8 bases. The ends lost 2 bases at V and 7 bases at J; junction bases unmatched: 21. This CDR3 has 20 amino acids. Germline V CDR1 and CDR2: MRHNA, SNTAGT. Here the CDR3 reads CASSDGSRQGHGESPEKLFF. The CDR3 nucleotides read TGTGCCAGCAGTGACGGGTCGAGACAGGGGCACGGGGAGTCGCCTGAAAAACTGTTTTTT.

V gene TRBV6-5 combines with J gene TRBJ2-5, with a weak D call TRBD2 (5 bases). V was shortened by 8 bases and J by 5 bases, with 18 bases between the two germline ends. In germline, CDR1 is MNHEY, CDR2 SVGAGI. The CDR3 length is 14 residues. The DNA for the CDR3 is TGTGCCAGCTCCTGGACTGAAAGTGTGGAGACCCAGTACTTC. This sequence encodes CASSWTESVETQYF.

The CDR3 DNA reads TGTGCTAGTGGTTCACCTAGCGGGGGGGGCTTGGAGACCCAGTACTTC. Amino acid sequence: CASGSPSGGGLETQYF. The rearrangement uses TRBV12-5 and TRBJ2-5; 12 bases align to TRBD2. V lost 4 bases to trimming and J lost 5 bases; unmatched junction nucleotides: 8. This CDR3 comprises 16 residues. The germline V gene encodes CDR1 LGHNT and CDR2 FRNRAP.

This chain joins TRBV5-1 and TRBJ2-2; 8 bases match TRBD2. The ends lost 4 bases at V and 1 base at J; junction bases unmatched: 6. The germline V gene has CDR1 SGHRS and CDR2 YFSETQ. The CDR3 consists of 16 residues. CDR3 sequence reads: CASSPTSGRNTGELFF. CDR3 DNA sequence: TGCGCCAGCAGCCCTACTAGCGGAAGGAACACCGGGGAGCTGTTTTTT.

This clone was picked up one time. This sequence joins TRBV3-1 (or the pseudogene TRBV3-2) and TRBJ2-4, with 8 bases lining up with TRBD1. The ends lost 4 bases at V and 6 bases at J; junction bases unmatched: 5. Germline V gene lookup returns CDR1 LGHDT and CDR2 YNNKEL (reference sequence). This CDR3 region has 14 residues. CDR3 coding DNA: TGTGCCAGCAGCCCCCAGGGGGCAGGAAACATTCAGTACTTC. The encoded protein is CASSPQGAGNIQYF.

The chain recombines TRBV28 with TRBJ1-1; weak D call: TRBD1 (5 bases). Trimming shortened V by 9 bases and J by 4 bases, and 15 bases separated the two germline ends. This CDR3 comprises 13 residues. The germline V gene has CDR1 MDHEN and CDR2 SYDVKM. CDR3 DNA: TGTGCCAGTCCGGGGCCGGGACTCACTGAAGCTTTCTTT. Its translation: CASPGPGLTEAFF.

The gene calls are TRBV6-5 and TRBJ1-4; TRBD1 might be the D (5 bases). The CDR3 covers 13 residues. With 6 bases removed from V and 8 bases from J, the gap between germline ends came to 13 bases. Per the germline V gene, CDR1 is MNHEY and CDR2 is SVGAGI. DNA of the CDR3: TGTGCCAGCAGCGGGGGACGGACGGAAAAACTGTTTTTT. The encoded protein is CASSGGRTEKLFF.

The chain is built from TRBV10-3 and TRBJ1-2; D remains ambiguous. This CDR3 comprises 13 residues. V dropped 0 bases and J dropped 8 bases, with 10 bases sitting between them. CDR1 and CDR2 from the germline V gene are ENHRY and SYGVKD. The DNA of the CDR3 is TGTGCCATCAGTGAGTCGATTGGGCCCGGCTACACCTTC. This sequence encodes CAISESIGPGYTF.